This TCR beta chain was recorded in a study of blood T cells in healthy people across ages. Using a J-beta primer mix together with a sample-barcoded 5' primer, a second PCR was run for roughly 6 to 11 cycles. TCRdb reanalysed the 5' RACE reads using MiXCR and keeps one entry per CDR3 protein. The sample has about 1,500,000 distinct CDR3 sequences; roughly 27% are singletons. Turning to this clonotype: Its antigen remains unidentified.

Each donor's blood draw was approximately 10 milliliters of peripheral blood. Every sample had a minimum of 6 million PBMCs isolated. Whole-study results and caveats: Measured against age, TCR beta diversity per million T cells decreased in a roughly linear manner.

The V gene lost 4 bases and the J gene lost 1 base, with 11 bases spanning the gap. The CDR3 sequence is 14 residues long. In germline, CDR1 is SGHRS, CDR2 YFSETQ. The chain is built from TRBV5-1 and TRBJ2-5; D remains unclear. The sample was blood. The TCR originated in a woman aged 30 to 39 in good health. The CDR3 bases are TGCGCCAGCAGCCAACAGCTACCCCAAGAGACCCAGTACTTC. This codes for CASSQQLPQETQYF.